Shown below are 21 T cell receptor beta chains from a single sample sequenced in a study of tumor-infiltrating lymphocytes in primary liver carcinoma. RNA isolated from unsorted whole blood supplied the blood RNA, with germline DNA also extracted. The authors made TCR beta cDNA from approximately 490 ng total RNA with a constant-region primer. Three nested multiplex PCR rounds, a slightly modified ARM-PCR method, built the TCR beta libraries. The first two PCR rounds, around 11 cycles each, used TRBV1-TRBV30 forward primers and a C-beta reverse primer. Using its own MiXCR run on the multiplex PCR reads, TCRdb lists one record per CDR3 protein. Of 300,000 to 350,000 distinct CDR3 sequences listed, approximately 65% are singletons. The source material was peripheral blood. The receptors derive from a man aged 35 to 55 with primary liver carcinoma and hepatitis B virus infection.

To note about this clonotype: Possible read error: a much larger clone is one base away. This chain uses TRBV10-2 with TRBJ1-2; 8 bases align to TRBD1. Trimming removed 0 bases from V and 8 bases from J; junction bases left unmatched: 2. The CDR3 spans 13 residues. The germline V gene encodes CDR1 WSHSY and CDR2 SAAADI. CDR3 sequence reads: CASSESTGEGYTF. In DNA form, the CDR3 reads TGCGCCAGCAGTGAGTCGACAGGGGAGGGCTACACCTTC.

A note on this clonotype: This may come from a read error, since a much larger clone is one base off. Here the CDR3 omits its conserved ending phenylalanine or tryptophan, so a read error is the likely source. V is TRBV10-1 and J is TRBJ2-3; TRBD2 aligns across 7 bases. Germline V gene lookup returns CDR1 WNHNN and CDR2 SYGVQD (reference sequence). This CDR3 is built from 14 residues. The ends lost 1 base at V and 6 bases at J; junction bases unmatched: 4. CDR3 residues: CASSEFREEDTQYS. The DNA of the CDR3 is TGCGCCAGCAGTGAGTTTCGGGAGGAGGATACGCAGTATTCT.

Notes on this clonotype: A much bigger clone sits one base away, suggesting this may be a read error. The V gene is TRBV4-3, the J gene TRBJ1-2, with 10 nucleotides matching TRBD1. The germline V gene has CDR1 LGHNA and CDR2 YSLEER. The CDR3 consists of 14 residues. The CDR3 reads CTSSPGQGRTGYTF. The CDR3 nucleotides are TGCACCAGCAGCCCGGGACAGGGGCGCACGGGCTACACCTTC.

The chain carries TRBV5-4 and TRBJ2-2; TRBD1 matches at 7 bases. CDR1 is SGHNT and CDR2 is YYREEE in the germline V gene (reference sequence). The CDR3 sequence is 15 residues long. After removal of 2 bases from V and 4 bases from J, the junction contained 5 bases not matched to a gene. The CDR3 loop reads CASSLLGQLTGELFF. CDR3 nucleotides: TGTGCCAGCAGCTTATTGGGACAGCTCACCGGGGAGCTGTTTTTT.

As regards this clonotype: A much larger clone lies one base from this, so it may be a read error. The chain is built from TRBV6-2 or TRBV6-3 and TRBJ2-1, with D possibly being TRBD1 (6 bases). Per the germline V gene, CDR1 is MNHEY and CDR2 is SVGEGT. The CDR3 runs 14 residues. CDR3 bases: TGTGCCAGCGCTCTCACAGGGTCCTACAATGAGCACTTCTTC. Encoded protein: CASALTGSYNEHFF.

This clonotype was seen ten or more times. V gene TRBV6-5 combines with J gene TRBJ2-5; perhaps TRBD2 as D (6 bases). The CDR3 has 15 amino acids. The germline CDR1 and CDR2 sequences are MNHEY and SVGAGI. Trimming stripped 5 bases from V and 2 bases from J, with 15 bases between. The CDR3 sequence: CASSPGAARQETQYF. For the CDR3, the DNA is TGTGCCAGCAGTCCGGGAGCCGCGCGGCAAGAGACCCAGTACTTC.

This clonotype appeared many times. This chain uses TRBV6-2 or TRBV6-3 with TRBJ2-1, with D possibly TRBD2 on 5 matching bases. V lost 2 bases to trimming and J lost 6 bases, with 11 bases between them. This CDR3 spans 14 amino acids. Germline values: CDR1 MNHEY, CDR2 SVGEGT. The DNA for the CDR3 is TGTGCCAGCAGTTACGGCGGGTTCCTCAATGAGCAGTTCTTC. This sequence encodes CASSYGGFLNEQFF.

The chain employs TRBV7-9 and TRBJ2-4; 7 bases line up with TRBD2. The trim removed 0 bases at V and 2 bases at J, leaving 10 bases unmatched. CDR1 is SEHNR and CDR2 is FQNEAQ in the germline V gene (reference sequence). The CDR3 sequence is 18 residues long. CDR3 nucleotide sequence: TGTGCCAGCAGCTTAGCTGGGGGGGGGAGCGCTACCAAAAACATTCAGTACTTC. The encoded protein is CASSLAGGGSATKNIQYF.

This clonotype was counted once. A single base separates this from a much larger clone, so it may be a read error. V usage is TRBV6-1 and J usage is TRBJ1-2; D is undetermined. The CDR3 runs 13 residues. Germline loops: CDR1 MNHNS, CDR2 SASEGT. The CDR3 DNA reads TGTACCAGCAGATGGACGTCGTTCTATGGCTACACCTTC. Its protein is CTSRWTSFYGYTF.

Concerning this clonotype itself: Sequence at one end of the junction differs from germline and may be a read error. The chain combines TRBV10-3 with TRBJ2-1; D gene ambiguous. This CDR3 is 15 amino acids long. Germline V CDR1 and CDR2: ENHRY, SYGVKD. CDR3 sequence reads: CSISEERWTYNEQFF. The DNA of the CDR3 is TGTTCCATCAGTGAGGAAAGATGGACCTACAATGAGCAGTTCTTC.

Concerning this clonotype itself: Relative to the germline gene, one junction end is altered; a read error may explain this. The CDR3 coding sequence is TGTGCCAGCAGTCGGACAGGGGCGGGCACAGATACGAAGTATTTT. Encoded protein: CASSRTGAGTDTKYF. This sequence joins TRBV11-2 and TRBJ2-3; 9 bases are a match to TRBD1. Germline V gene data show CDR1 as SGHAT and CDR2 as FQNNGV. The CDR3 covers 15 residues.

This chain links TRBV19 with TRBJ1-1, with D perhaps TRBD1 (5 bases). The CDR3 covers 14 residues. Germline V gene lookup returns CDR1 LNHDA and CDR2 SQIVND (reference sequence). With 7 bases removed from V and 1 base from J, the gap between germline ends came to 13 bases. This CDR3 is CASTETVSNTEAFF. DNA for the CDR3: TGTGCCAGTACCGAGACAGTCTCGAACACTGAAGCTTTCTTT.

This clonotype was counted ten times or more. This rearrangement joins TRBV11-1 to TRBJ2-5, with a weak D call TRBD2 (7 bases). Germline assignment: CDR1 SGHAT and CDR2 FQDESV (reference sequence). The CDR3 runs to 13 residues. V was pared by 5 bases and J by 4 bases, with 11 bases between. The CDR3 region is CASSGGAGETQYF. DNA for the CDR3: TGTGCCAGCAGCGGGGGGGCGGGAGAGACCCAGTACTTC.

This sequence joins TRBV11-2 and TRBJ2-7; 7 bases fit TRBD2. Per germline, CDR1 SGHAT and CDR2 FQNNGV. This CDR3 is built from 14 residues. J lost 3 bases, V lost 6 bases, and 8 bases had no gene match. Here the CDR3 reads CASRWTSGSYEQYF. The CDR3 DNA reads as TGTGCCAGCAGATGGACTAGTGGGAGCTACGAGCAGTACTTC.

This clonotype was seen ten or more times. The chain employs TRBV29-1 and TRBJ2-5; 7 bases line up with TRBD1. Losses at the gene ends were 6 bases for V and 0 bases for J; bases not matched to a gene: 7. Germline CDR1 SQVTM, CDR2 ANQGSEA. This CDR3 contains 14 residues. The CDR3 spells CSVAWDSYQETQYF. CDR3 nucleotides: TGCAGCGTCGCCTGGGACAGTTACCAAGAGACCCAGTACTTC.

A word on this clonotype: This may stem from a read error, because a much larger clone lies one nucleotide away. This chain connects TRBV6-5 to TRBJ2-2; a weak D match, TRBD1 (6 bases). This CDR3 is built from 14 residues. Germline V gene sequence: CDR1 MNHEY, CDR2 SVGAGI. The CDR3: CASRRGSGTGEPFF. CDR3 nucleotides: TGTGCCAGCCGAAGGGGGTCGGGCACCGGGGAGCCGTTTTTT.

Details on this clonotype: A much larger clone is a single base away; this may be a read error. The V and J genes are TRBV6-2 or TRBV6-3 and TRBJ1-1; no definite D call. The germline V and J ends were trimmed by 0 bases and 0 bases, with 5 bases remaining between them. Germline V gives CDR1 MNHEY, CDR2 SVGEGT. The CDR3 has 14 residues. CDR3 amino acids: CASSYSALNTEAFF. CDR3 sequence (DNA): TGTGCCAGCAGTTACTCGGCACTGAACACTGAAGCTTTCTTT.

Of note for this clonotype: This may come from a read error, since a much larger clone is one base off. J is TRBJ1-5 and V is TRBV6-1; 7 nucleotides agree with TRBD1. CDR3 length: 13 amino acids. Trimming at V came to 11 bases and at J to 6 bases, leaving 10 bases not matched to a gene. CDR1 and CDR2 from the germline V gene are MNHNS and SASEGT. CDR3 sequence (DNA): TGTGCCGGGGGACAGAGAACGGGTCAGCCCCAGCATTTT. This gives the protein CAGGQRTGQPQHF.

This clonotype was seen many times. The rearrangement joins TRBV6-6 to TRBJ2-1; D unresolved. V was cut by 6 bases and J by 12 bases, with 21 bases left in between. The germline V gene encodes CDR1 MNHNY and CDR2 SVGAGI (reference sequence). This CDR3 region has 14 residues. CDR3 sequence reads: CASSPLGSPAMQFF. The CDR3 coding sequence is TGTGCCAGCAGCCCCCTTGGTAGCCCCGCAATGCAGTTCTTC.

This sequence joins TRBV10-3 and TRBJ1-2, with D perhaps TRBD1 (5 bases). Trimming removed 10 bases at V and 5 bases at J, with 20 bases between. Germline V gene sequence: CDR1 ENHRY, CDR2 SYGVKD. CDR3 size: 14 residues. The CDR3 loop reads CATGRKRDSYGYTF. The CDR3 DNA sequence: TGTGCCACCGGGAGGAAAAGGGACTCGTATGGCTACACCTTC.

This clonotype was counted at least ten times. V usage is TRBV4-2 and J usage is TRBJ2-7, with 9 bases matching TRBD1. Germline CDR1 is LGHNA and CDR2 is YNFKEQ. The junction had 13 bases not matched to a gene; V was cut back by 3 bases and J by 4 bases. CDR3 size: 17 residues. The CDR3 sequence is CASSHSNSGTGTYEQYF. As DNA, the CDR3 is TGTGCCAGCAGCCATAGTAACTCCGGGACAGGGACGTACGAGCAGTACTTC.